The next 5 T cell receptor beta chains were all read from a single sample in a study of cytomegalovirus exposure and HLA in healthy donors. The study ran its PCR with 60 Vbeta and 13 Jbeta primers. The method was immunoSEQ multiplex PCR; TCRdb's version includes in-frame clones alone and lacks a portion of them. The repertoire has over 100,000 clones, less than 65% of them found once; the top ten carry 10%. The sequenced material came from PBMCs. The receptors were sampled from a man aged 35-49 years in good health and CMV-seropositive.

The rearrangement joins TRBV5-4 to TRBJ2-5; possible D gene TRBD2, 6 bases. The J call may be in error: the DNA end matches TRBJ2-7 better. Per the germline V gene, CDR1 is SGHNT and CDR2 is YYREEE (reference sequence). The CDR3 totals 14 residues. The CDR3 sequence: CASSGTPSSYEQYF. For the CDR3, the DNA is TGTGCCAGCAGCGGGACTCCGAGCTCCTACGAGCAGTACTTC.

V usage is TRBV2 and J usage is TRBJ1-1; TRBD1 is a possible D gene (6 bases). V was cut by 4 bases and J by 1 base, with 10 bases left in between. In germline, CDR1 is SNHLY, CDR2 FYNNEI. The CDR3 totals 14 residues. For the CDR3, the DNA is TGTGCCAGCAGTGCCGGACAGACGAACACTGAAGCTTTCTTT. This translates into CASSAGQTNTEAFF.

CDR3 sequence (DNA): TGTGCCAGCAGCAGATCCGGACAGGGGATTTACGAGCAGTACTTC. Translation gives CASSRSGQGIYEQYF. This chain uses TRBV7-6 with TRBJ2-7; TRBD1 agrees at 9 bases. The CDR3 extends over 15 amino acids. The J segment lost 4 bases and the V segment lost 5 bases, leaving 9 bases of the junction unmatched. The germline CDR1 and CDR2 sequences are SGHVS and FNYEAQ.

This clone was seen only a few times. The DNA of the CDR3 is TGTGCCAGCTCGCGGGACCAGGGCGAGCAGTACTTC. Translation gives CASSRDQGEQYF. The J gene is TRBJ2-5, the V gene TRBV18; D is possibly TRBD2 (6 bases). The J call may be incorrect, as the DNA end agrees better with TRBJ2-7. Germline V gives CDR1 KGHSH, CDR2 LQKENI. This CDR3 has 12 amino acids.

This clone has a handful of counts. This sequence joins TRBV10-3 and TRBJ1-3, with unresolved D. The CDR3 extends over 14 amino acids. Germline-derived CDR1 and CDR2 are ENHRY and SYGVKD. Trimming cost V 7 bases and J 6 bases, with 16 bases left between them. In DNA, the CDR3 is TGTGCCATCAACGAGAGAGGAAGCCAAAACACCATATATTTT. Translation: CAINERGSQNTIYF.